A single sample is the source of the 17 T cell receptor beta chains below, sequenced in a study of blood T cell repertoires in COVID-19. The protocol was immunoSEQ multiplex PCR, while the TCRdb copy is restricted to in-frame clones and leaves out a portion. The sample has about 200,000 clones, approximately 78% seen once. Sequenced sample: peripheral blood. All receptors come from a woman between 70 and 85 years old with COVID-19, enrolled during active disease.

This clone was counted between two and nine times. The V and J genes are TRBV28 and TRBJ2-7; tentative D call: TRBD1 (6 bases). V was cut by 2 bases and J by 4 bases, with 18 bases left in between. The germline V gene has CDR1 MDHEN and CDR2 SYDVKM. The CDR3 is 16 residues long. DNA for the CDR3: TGTGCCAGCAGTTTACTCTCGGGATTGGGGGCGTACGAGCAGTACTTC. Encoded protein: CASSLLSGLGAYEQYF.

This sequence joins TRBV2 and TRBJ2-5, with a tentative D call TRBD2 (6 bases). This CDR3 has 13 amino acids. Per germline, CDR1 SNHLY and CDR2 FYNNEI. CDR3: CAGGTLYQETQYF. The CDR3 DNA reads TGTGCTGGCGGGACGTTGTACCAAGAGACCCAGTACTTC.

The rearrangement joins TRBV7-9 to TRBJ2-3; possible D gene TRBD1, 6 bases. Germline V gene sequence: CDR1 SEHNR, CDR2 FQNEAQ (reference sequence). The CDR3 length is 13 residues. Trimming cost V 5 bases and J 5 bases, with 11 bases left between them. CDR3 sequence: CASSVAQGDTQYF. The CDR3, as DNA: TGTGCCAGCAGCGTGGCACAGGGAGATACGCAGTATTTT.

This clone has a single count. The rearrangement joins TRBV19 to TRBJ1-5, with D possibly being TRBD1 (6 bases). Trimming removed 3 bases from V and 1 base from J, with 16 bases in between. This CDR3 comprises 17 residues. Germline V gene sequence: CDR1 LNHDA, CDR2 SQIVND (reference sequence). CDR3 amino acids: CASSIRGGRVSNQPQHF. CDR3 DNA sequence: TGTGCCAGTAGTATCCGGGGGGGCAGGGTGAGCAATCAGCCCCAGCATTTT.

The rearrangement links TRBV9 to TRBJ2-3; 10 nucleotides line up with TRBD1. Germline CDR1 SGDLS, CDR2 YYNGEE. This CDR3 region has 15 residues. V lost 1 base to trimming and J lost 6 bases; unmatched junction nucleotides: 5. The CDR3 region is CASSVRDRGADTQYF. CDR3 DNA sequence: TGTGCCAGCAGCGTAAGGGACAGGGGAGCGGATACGCAGTATTTT. The whole variable domain, filled in from reference TRBV9 and TRBJ2-3, reads DSGVTQTPKHLITATGQRVTLRCSPRSGDLSVYWYQQSLDQGLQFLIQYYNGEERAKGNILERFSAQQFPDLHSELNLSSLELGDSALYFCASSVRDRGADTQYFGPGTRLTVL.

The chain recombines TRBV30 with TRBJ1-2, with D perhaps matching TRBD1 (5 bases). The V end lost 2 bases, the J end lost 3 bases, and 16 bases lay between the germline ends. There are 15 residues in the CDR3. Germline V gene sequence: CDR1 GTSNPN, CDR2 SVGIG (reference sequence). The CDR3 sequence: CAWSREGRGDYGYTF. The CDR3 DNA reads as TGTGCCTGGAGTCGGGAGGGCAGAGGGGACTATGGCTACACCTTC.

The chain carries TRBV3-1 (or the pseudogene TRBV3-2) and TRBJ1-1; tentative D call: TRBD1 (5 bases). The CDR3 loop spans 14 amino acids. The germline V and J ends were trimmed by 1 base and 11 bases, with 17 bases remaining between them. In germline, CDR1 is LGHDT, CDR2 YNNKEL (reference sequence). The CDR3 protein is CASSQAGTGGEAFF. Written as DNA, the CDR3 is TGTGCCAGCAGCCAAGCCGGCACCGGGGGAGAGGCTTTCTTT.

This clone has just one count. The rearrangement joins TRBV7-3 to TRBJ2-1, with a possible D match to TRBD2 (5 bases). Germline V gene lookup returns CDR1 SGHTA and CDR2 FQGTGA. The CDR3 runs 16 residues. Deletions cut 1 base from V and 0 bases from J, with 10 bases between. For the CDR3, the DNA is TGTGCCAGCAGCTTAAGTCCAGCGGTCTCCTACAATGAGCAGTTCTTC. It specifies CASSLSPAVSYNEQFF.

Only a few counts were recorded for this clone. The chain has TRBV10-3 and TRBJ1-5; no clear D gene. The length of the CDR3 is 15 residues. Trimming left V 0 bases short and J 3 bases short, with 9 bases between. Germline V gene sequence: CDR1 ENHRY, CDR2 SYGVKD. The CDR3: CAISESVSTNQPQHF. The CDR3 DNA reads TGTGCCATCAGTGAGTCTGTCAGTACCAATCAGCCCCAGCATTTT.

The chain joins TRBV24-1 to TRBJ1-1, with unresolved D. CDR3 length: 13 residues. CDR1 is KGHDR and CDR2 is SFDVKD in the germline V gene. Trimming left V 4 bases short and J 1 base short, with 6 bases between. The CDR3 nucleotides are TGTGCCACCAGTGAAACACGGAACACTGAAGCTTTCTTT. Translating gives CATSETRNTEAFF.

This chain links TRBV19 with TRBJ1-4; D call uncertain. CDR3 length: 13 amino acids. CDR1 is LNHDA, CDR2 SQIVND, per germline (reference sequence). The V gene lost 4 bases and the J gene lost 8 bases, with 11 bases spanning the gap. CDR3 amino acids: CASSSRLREKLFF. The DNA for the CDR3 is TGTGCCAGTAGTAGTCGCCTACGGGAAAAACTGTTTTTT.

The J gene is TRBJ2-2, the V gene TRBV6-4; maybe TRBD1 (6 bases). V dropped 7 bases and J dropped 5 bases, with 14 bases sitting between them. CDR1 is MRHNA and CDR2 is SNTAGT in the germline V gene. The CDR3 runs to 14 residues. The CDR3 spells CASKQQQGTGELFF. CDR3 coding DNA: TGTGCCAGCAAACAACAACAGGGAACCGGGGAGCTGTTTTTT.

This sequence joins TRBV10-3 and TRBJ1-3, with D possibly matching TRBD1 (5 bases). CDR3 length: 16 residues. V was shortened by 2 bases and J by 2 bases, with 13 bases between the two germline ends. From germline, CDR1 is ENHRY and CDR2 SYGVKD. Here the CDR3 DNA reads TGTGCCATCAGTGAGCTCGCAGGGAATGCTGGAAACACCATATATTTT. This sequence encodes CAISELAGNAGNTIYF.

The chain couples TRBV5-5 to TRBJ1-2; 7 bases line up with TRBD1. The ends lost 4 bases at V and 5 bases at J; junction bases unmatched: 5. CDR1 SGHKS and CDR2 YYEKEE come from the germline V gene (reference sequence). The CDR3 extends over 13 amino acids. The CDR3 DNA reads TGTGCCAGCAGCGCGACAGGGTTGTATGGCTACACCTTC. Translating it yields CASSATGLYGYTF.

The chain uses TRBV18 and TRBJ2-1; D remains unclear. CDR1 and CDR2 from the germline V gene are KGHSH and LQKENI. This CDR3 is built from 16 residues. V lost 6 bases and J lost 2, with 17 bases in between. The CDR3 DNA is TGTGCCAGCTCCGTCCTACCGCCAGGAACCTACAATGAGCAGTTCTTC. It codes for CASSVLPPGTYNEQFF.

V usage is TRBV28 and J usage is TRBJ1-5, with a tentative D call TRBD1 (5 bases). CDR3 size: 13 residues. With 6 bases removed from V and 6 bases from J, the gap between germline ends came to 12 bases. The germline gives CDR1 MDHEN, CDR2 SYDVKM. This chain's CDR3 is CASSQGPRQPQHF. CDR3 DNA sequence: TGTGCCAGCAGCCAGGGTCCCCGTCAGCCCCAGCATTTT.

This clone was observed a few times. This chain uses TRBV15 with TRBJ1-2, with 10 positions matching TRBD1. Trimming cost V 6 bases and J 8 bases; bases outside gene matches: 12. Germline V lookup: CDR1 LNHNV, CDR2 YYDKDF (reference sequence). This CDR3 contains 15 residues. The CDR3 reads CATRRQGARSSGYTF. For the CDR3, the DNA is TGTGCCACCAGAAGACAGGGGGCGCGATCGTCCGGCTACACCTTC.